Listed below are T cell receptor beta chains from one sample, sequenced in a study of shared clonotypes between healthy human individuals. Profiling relied on immunoSEQ multiplex PCR, and the TCRdb table lists in-frame clones only, not all of them. The sample has 2,500,000 or so clones, around nine tenths seen once; the top ten hold over 0.12%. Sequenced input: naive CD4+ T cells sorted from blood. The receptors derive from a young man in good health. Both conserved end residues are part of each CDR3. D genes are given only for firm matches. The size of a clone is reported for some rows only, either as once, few or many, or as a class for expanded clones.

TRBV10-3	-	TRBD1	TRBJ2-7	TGTGCCATCAGTAACAGGGGGAACTACGAGCAGTACTTC	CAISNRGNYEQYF
TRBV7-3	-	TRBD2	TRBJ2-2	TGTGCCAGCAGCTCGCTAGCGGGGTCGAACACCGGGGAGCTGTTTTTT	CASSSLAGSNTGELFF
TRBV7-2	-	-	TRBJ1-1	TGTGCCAGCAGCTTAGTAAAGGGGAGCACTGAAGCTTTCTTT	CASSLVKGSTEAFF
TRBV5-6	few	TRBD1	TRBJ1-6	TGTGCCAGCCGATCTTGGACAGGTTATTCACCCCTCCACTTT	CASRSWTGYSPLHF
TRBV6-5	-	-	TRBJ2-2	TGTGCCAGCAGTTCCCTTAGAGGCGGGGAGCTGTTTTTT	CASSSLRGGELFF
TRBV27	-	TRBD1	TRBJ1-2	TGTGCCATCAAGGACAGGGGTAGGGTCGCTAAGGGCTACACCTTC	CAIKDRGRVAKGYTF
TRBV5-4	once	TRBD1	TRBJ1-3	TGTGCCAGCAGGTTGCAGGGGGCTGGAAACACCATATATTTT	CASRLQGAGNTIYF
TRBV19	-	-	TRBJ2-7	TGTGCCAGTAGTAAGGGACACAACCCCTACGAGCAGTACTTC	CASSKGHNPYEQYF
TRBV2	-	-	TRBJ1-1	TGTGCCAGCAGTGAAGCGTTTCGACGGGGCCTGAACACTGAAGCTTTCTTT	CASSEAFRRGLNTEAFF
TRBV6-6	-	-	TRBJ1-6	TGTGCCAGCAGCGTACAGGGAGGTGGTTCACCCCTCCACTTT	CASSVQGGGSPLHF
TRBV6-5	-	-	TRBJ2-6	TGTGCCAGCACCCGAGGGTCTGGGGCCAACGTCCTGACTTTC	CASTRGSGANVLTF
TRBV6-5	-	-	TRBJ1-1	TGTGCCAGCAGTTTAGGTGGAGGGGTTGGCACTGAAGCTTTCTTT	CASSLGGGVGTEAFF
TRBV7-2	-	-	TRBJ2-1	TGTGCCAGCAGCTTAGGTCCAAACAATGAGCAGTTCTTC	CASSLGPNNEQFF
TRBV29-1	-	TRBD1	TRBJ2-2	TGCAGCGGGCGGGGACAGGTGCTCACCGGGGAGCTGTTTTTT	CSGRGQVLTGELFF
TRBV7-6	-	TRBD2	TRBJ2-5	TGTGCCAGCAGCTTAATCGAGCGGGGGGTACAAGAGACCCAGTACTTC	CASSLIERGVQETQYF
TRBV19	-	-	TRBJ1-1	TGTGCCAGTAGTATTCCAGGGGCTGGAGCTGACACTGAAGCTTTCTTT	CASSIPGAGADTEAFF
TRBV9	few	TRBD1	TRBJ1-1	TGTGCCAGCAGCGCCCATTGGATGACAGGGCCCACTGAAGCTTTCTTT	CASSAHWMTGPTEAFF
TRBV30	-	-	TRBJ2-5	TGTGCCTGGAGTGAACAGGGTGCAGATAAAGAGACCCAGTACTTC	CAWSEQGADKETQYF
TRBV2	-	-	TRBJ1-6	TGTGCCAGCAAAACTCAGGGGCCAATTAATTCACCCCTCCACTTT	CASKTQGPINSPLHF
TRBV28	-	TRBD1	TRBJ1-5	TGTGCCAGCATTCAGGGGGGTAGCAATCAGCCCCAGCATTTT	CASIQGGSNQPQHF
TRBV6-6	once	TRBD1	TRBJ2-2	TGTGCCAGCAGTTACAATCCGGGACAGGGCGGGGAGCTGTTTTTT	CASSYNPGQGGELFF
TRBV5-1	-	-	TRBJ2-5	TGCGCCAGCAGCCTATCGACAGTGCCGAACGCGGGGACCCAGTACTTC	CASSLSTVPNAGTQYF
TRBV19	once	TRBD2	TRBJ2-3	TGTGCCAGTAGTACCGGGACTATCAGAGCGGGCGCAGATACGCAGTATTTT	CASSTGTIRAGADTQYF
TRBV10-1	-	-	TRBJ2-3	TGCGCCAGCAGTGGTGACAGCCGGTCAGATACGCAGTATTTT	CASSGDSRSDTQYF
TRBV5-4	-	TRBD1	TRBJ1-2	TGTGCCAGCATCGAAGGGGTGCAGGGGGCTACTAACTATGGCTACACCTTC	CASIEGVQGATNYGYTF
TRBV19	few	-	TRBJ2-3	TGTGCCAGTAGTATCCTAGATACGCAGTATTTT	CASSILDTQYF
TRBV10-2	-	-	TRBJ2-6	TGCGCCAGCAGTGAGCGCTCTGGGGCCAACGTCCTGACTTTC	CASSERSGANVLTF
TRBV19	once	-	TRBJ1-2	TGTGCCAGTACCATATCCGGGGGGGCCGGCTACACCTTC	CASTISGGAGYTF
TRBV6-1	-	TRBD1	TRBJ1-1	TGTGCCAGCAGTGAAGCGTACAGGGGGAACACTGAAGCTTTCTTT	CASSEAYRGNTEAFF
TRBV27	-	TRBD1	TRBJ1-5	TGTGCCACCAGGCCTACAGGGGGCGGCAATCAGCCCCAGCATTTT	CATRPTGGGNQPQHF
TRBV7-9	-	TRBD2	TRBJ2-1	TGTGCCAGCAGCGCCTCGCTAGCGGGGATCGATGAGCAGTTCTTC	CASSASLAGIDEQFF
TRBV5-6	-	-	TRBJ2-3	TGTGCCAGCAGCTTAGCGACGACCACAGATACGCAGTATTTT	CASSLATTTDTQYF
TRBV30	-	-	TRBJ2-4	TGTGCCTGGAGTGCATCAAACTTGGGGGACATTCAGTACTTC	CAWSASNLGDIQYF
TRBV7-6	-	TRBD2	TRBJ2-2	TGTGCCAGTCGGGCAATACTAGCGGGCTTAACGGACACCGGGGAGCTGTTTTTT	CASRAILAGLTDTGELFF
TRBV10-3	-	TRBD1	TRBJ2-1	TGTGCCATCAGTGTGGGGGACAGGGAACAATTGAGGCAGTTCTTC	CAISVGDREQLRQFF
TRBV2	-	TRBD2	TRBJ2-5	TGTGCCAGCAGTGGTTCTAGCGGGGGGGCTTCGGGGACCCAGTACTTC	CASSGSSGGASGTQYF